Listed below are T cell receptor beta chains from one sample, sequenced in a study of T cells in Graves' hyperthyroidism and ophthalmopathy. In TCRdb, the multiplex PCR reads were re-called with MiXCR into one record per CDR3 protein. The sample has hundreds of thousands of distinct CDR3 sequences, about 35% seen once. Sequenced input: blood. These receptors originate from a woman in her thirties or forties with Graves' hyperthyroidism. Each CDR3 is given with its conserved first and last residue. A D gene is named only where the DNA matches it firmly. Expanded clones get a size class; other rows say once, few or many, or leave the size out.

J,V,D,size,DNA,CDR3
TRBJ1-2,TRBV20-1,-,many,TGCAGTGCTAGAGACAGGGGCGCAGGCTACACCTTC,CSARDRGAGYTF
TRBJ1-1,TRBV7-9,-,-,TGTGCCAGCAGCCAAGCGGTTATTGGTAGAAATACTGAAGCTTTCTTT,CASSQAVIGRNTEAFF
TRBJ1-2,TRBV20-1,TRBD1,-,TGCAGTGCGCCGAACCCGGGACAGGAAAACTATGGCTACACCTTC,CSAPNPGQENYGYTF
TRBJ1-5,TRBV10-3,-,-,TGTGCCAGCACCCCCAGTAGCCTTCAGTCCCAGCATTTT,CASTPSSLQSQHF
TRBJ1-2,TRBV20-1,-,many,TGCAGTGCTTCAACGGACGCTGGCTACACCTTC,CSASTDAGYTF
TRBJ2-5,TRBV10-3,-,-,TGTGCCATCGGGAAGAGCGAACAAGAGACCCAGTACTTC,CAIGKSEQETQYF
TRBJ1-1,TRBV10-3,TRBD1,-,TGTGCCATCACGGGCGGACAGGGGAGCGAAATCACTGAAGCTTTCTTT,CAITGGQGSEITEAFF
TRBJ1-3,TRBV20-1,TRBD1,many,TGCAGTGCTCAGGGGGGCTCTGGAAACACCATATATTTT,CSAQGGSGNTIYF
TRBJ2-2,TRBV9,-,few,TGTGCCAGCAGACCTCGGGCGAACACCGGGGAGCTGTTTTTT,CASRPRANTGELFF
TRBJ1-1,TRBV11-2,-,many,TGTGCCAGCAGCTCTCCAGGGGCCATGAACACTGAAGCTTTCTTT,CASSSPGAMNTEAFF
TRBJ2-5,TRBV7-2,-,-,TGTGCCAGCAGCTTGGGGACCACCAGGGAGACCCAGTACTTC,CASSLGTTRETQYF
TRBJ2-2,TRBV7-9,-,many,TGTGCCAGCGGAGTGGGCACCGGGGAGCTGTTTTTT,CASGVGTGELFF
TRBJ2-7,TRBV7-6,-,-,TGTGCCAGCAGTCCCCGGATAGGTTCGTCCTACGAGCAGTACTTC,CASSPRIGSSYEQYF
TRBJ1-1,TRBV28,TRBD1,-,TGTGCCAGCAGTTTACCCACAGGGGTACCTGAAGCTTTCTTT,CASSLPTGVPEAFF
TRBJ1-1,TRBV6-5,TRBD1,-,TGTGCCAGCAGTAGGGGACAGGGAGGGCCGAGCACTGAAGCTTTCTTT,CASSRGQGGPSTEAFF
TRBJ2-5,TRBV20-1,-,-,TGCAGTGCTAATATGAAAAGGGGGGTGGAGACCCAGTACTTC,CSANMKRGVETQYF
TRBJ2-5,TRBV29-1,TRBD2,-,TGCAGCCAAGAAGCGGGGCAAGGGACCCAGTACTTC,CSQEAGQGTQYF
TRBJ2-3,TRBV7-6,-,few,TGTGCCAGCAGCTTAATTCCCGTTACCTACACAGATACGCAGTATTTT,CASSLIPVTYTDTQYF
TRBJ2-5,TRBV20-1,TRBD2,many,TGCAGTGCTAGAGTTCTAGCGGGGGGTCCTCGGGAGACCCAGTACTTC,CSARVLAGGPRETQYF
TRBJ1-5,TRBV12-3/TRBV12-4,TRBD1,-,TGTGCCAGCTCCAACTTAGGGGGCGTCGGGCAGCCCCAGCATTTT,CASSNLGGVGQPQHF
TRBJ2-2,TRBV5-1,-,-,TGTGCCAGCAGCTCTTATCAGGGATTCAACACCGGGGAGCTGTTTTTT,CASSSYQGFNTGELFF
TRBJ2-5,TRBV19,TRBD1,few,TGTGCCAGTAGTTCGGGACAGACCCAAGAGACCCAGTACTTC,CASSSGQTQETQYF
TRBJ1-4,TRBV25-1,-,-,TGTGCCTGGAGTGTGGACAGTACTAATGAAAAACTGTTTTTT,CAWSVDSTNEKLFF
TRBJ2-7,TRBV7-2,TRBD1,-,TGTGCCAGCAGCCCGTCAGGGGGACGGCCTACCTACGAGCAGTACTTC,CASSPSGGRPTYEQYF
TRBJ2-3,TRBV20-1,-,-,TGCAGTGCTAGAAAAGCGGTTGGCACAGATACGCAGTATTTT,CSARKAVGTDTQYF
TRBJ2-5,TRBV20-1,-,few,TGCAGTGCTAGAGATGGGTCCAGCCTTATACCGGTCCGGCAGTCGGGGACCCAGTACTTC,CSARDGSSLIPVRQSGTQYF
TRBJ1-6,TRBV7-2,-,-,TGTGCCAGCAGCGGCCAGGAGGGCCCCCTCCACTTT,CASSGQEGPLHF
TRBJ1-4,TRBV20-1,TRBD1,few,TGCAGTGCTAGAAACGACAGGGAGGGTGAAAAACTGTTTTTT,CSARNDREGEKLFF